This T cell receptor beta chain was sequenced in a study of beta chain features in type 1 diabetes. Study details: Age, gender and cell yields were similar between patients and healthy donors.

It was via CD45RO/CCR7/CD25/CD127/CD95/CD27 that CD4+ naive, central memory, regulatory and stem cell-like memory cells were sorted. This CDR3 has 16 residues. The V segment lost 5 bases and the J segment 5 bases; nucleotides outside the gene matches: 11. Germline V lookup: CDR1 LNHDA, CDR2 SQIVND (reference sequence). cDNA synthesis used the whole RNA isolate, giving expressed TCRB sequences. Method: immunoSEQ multiplex PCR; TCRdb's copy keeps in-frame clones and lacks some. The profile shows 140,000 or so clones, 9.2% of them singletons. Study findings and constraints: High TCR expression in some cells could lead to their over-representation in cDNA sequencing. Unsettled here was the matter of whether HLA type influences TCRB rearrangement.

This clone was detected a few times. Its antigen is unknown. Source material: central memory CD4+ T cells from blood. The chain uses TRBV19 and TRBJ1-1; 10 bases agree with TRBD1. The clonotype originates from a man aged 18 to 29 in good health. In nucleotides, the CDR3 is TGTGCCAGTAGTTTCTCTTCGGGACAGGGGCATACTGAAGCTTTCTTT. Protein product: CASSFSSGQGHTEAFF.